The 5 T cell receptor beta chains reported below all come from one sample, sequenced in a study of cytomegalovirus exposure and HLA in healthy donors. TCRdb's copy holds only in-frame clones and misses some; the assay was immunoSEQ multiplex PCR. Of about 350,000 clones in the sample, about 90% were seen once. The sequenced sample consisted of PBMCs. The receptors shown here come from a woman in her twenties or thirties in good health and CMV-seropositive.

The rearrangement uses TRBV7-6 and TRBJ2-7; the D gene is possibly TRBD1 (6 bases). In germline, CDR1 is SGHVS, CDR2 FNYEAQ. V was pared by 5 bases and J by 0 bases, with 14 bases between. CDR3 length: 15 residues. The CDR3 DNA reads TGTGCCAGCAGCCCATTCGCAGGGGACTCCTACGAGCAGTACTTC. Residues: CASSPFAGDSYEQYF.

The chain has TRBV5-6 and TRBJ1-2; D is ambiguous. This CDR3 region has 13 residues. V lost 2 bases and J lost 7, with 12 bases in between. Germline values: CDR1 SGHDT, CDR2 YYEEEE. CDR3 amino acids: CASSFQGRGGYTF. CDR3 DNA sequence: TGTGCCAGCAGCTTCCAAGGACGGGGTGGCTACACCTTC.

The rearrangement links TRBV9 to TRBJ1-2, with D perhaps TRBD1 (5 bases). In germline, CDR1 is SGDLS, CDR2 YYNGEE. The CDR3 consists of 13 residues. Deletions cut 0 bases from V and 4 bases from J, with 7 bases between. CDR3 in amino acids: CASSVGGLYGYTF. CDR3 nucleotides: TGTGCCAGCAGCGTAGGGGGACTCTATGGCTACACCTTC.

The genes are TRBV29-1 and TRBJ1-1, with TRBD1 matching 7 bases. There are 16 residues in the CDR3. J gave up 1 base and V 7 bases, and 15 bases lay outside the gene matches. The germline V gene has CDR1 SQVTM and CDR2 ANQGSEA. The CDR3: CSAGGGQAKGNTEAFF. The CDR3 nucleotides read TGCAGCGCTGGGGGCGGACAGGCGAAGGGGAACACTGAAGCTTTCTTT. Together with reference TRBV29-1 and TRBJ1-1, the CDR3 gives the full variable domain: SAVISQKPSRDICQRGTSLTIQCQVDSQVTMMFWYRQQPGQSLTLIATANQGSEATYESGFVIDKFPISRPNLTFSTLTVSNMSPEDSSIYLCSAGGGQAKGNTEAFFGQGTRLTVV.

The chain carries TRBV4-2 and TRBJ2-1; D remains ambiguous. CDR3 length equals 12 residues. With 0 bases removed from V and 9 bases from J, the gap between germline ends came to 6 bases. Germline values: CDR1 LGHNA, CDR2 YNFKEQ. The CDR3, as DNA: TGTGCCAGCAGCCAAGATGTCGGTGAGCAGTTCTTC. It codes for CASSQDVGEQFF.